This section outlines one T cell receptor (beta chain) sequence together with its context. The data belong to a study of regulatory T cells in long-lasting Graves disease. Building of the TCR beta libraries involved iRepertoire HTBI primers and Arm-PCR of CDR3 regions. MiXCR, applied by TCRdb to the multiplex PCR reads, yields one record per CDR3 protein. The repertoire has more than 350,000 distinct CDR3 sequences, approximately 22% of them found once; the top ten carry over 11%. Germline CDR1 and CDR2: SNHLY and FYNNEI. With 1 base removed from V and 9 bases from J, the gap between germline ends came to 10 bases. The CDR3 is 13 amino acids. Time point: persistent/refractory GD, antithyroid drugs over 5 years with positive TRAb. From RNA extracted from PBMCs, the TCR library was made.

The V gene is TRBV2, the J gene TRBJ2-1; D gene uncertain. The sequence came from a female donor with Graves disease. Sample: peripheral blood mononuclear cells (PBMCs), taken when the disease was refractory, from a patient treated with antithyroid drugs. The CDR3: CASSEGANGEQFF. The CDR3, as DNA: TGTGCCAGCAGTGAAGGGGCTAACGGTGAGCAGTTCTTC.